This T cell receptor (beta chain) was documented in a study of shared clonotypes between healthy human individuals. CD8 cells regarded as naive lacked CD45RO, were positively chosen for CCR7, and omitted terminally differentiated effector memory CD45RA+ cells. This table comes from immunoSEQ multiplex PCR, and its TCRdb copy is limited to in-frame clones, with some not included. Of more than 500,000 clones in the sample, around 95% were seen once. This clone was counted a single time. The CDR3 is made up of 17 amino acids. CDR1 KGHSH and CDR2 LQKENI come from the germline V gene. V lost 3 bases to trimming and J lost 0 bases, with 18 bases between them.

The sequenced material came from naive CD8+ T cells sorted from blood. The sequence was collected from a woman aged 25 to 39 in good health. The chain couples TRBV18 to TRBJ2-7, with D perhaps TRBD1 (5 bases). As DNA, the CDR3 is TGTGCCAGCTCACCCCCGGCTGGTCTAGGGGTCTCCTACGAGCAGTACTTC. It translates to CASSPPAGLGVSYEQYF.